The 30 T cell receptor beta chains presented below share a single source sample, sequenced in a study of type 1 regulatory T cells. TCRdb reanalysed the reads using MiXCR and keeps one entry per CDR3 protein. Of 20,000 or so distinct CDR3 sequences listed, approximately 51% are singletons. Their cognate antigens are unknown. The sequenced material came from cultured T cells, either the whole culture or a sorted T cell fraction (not recorded which). The source is a human donor in good health.

The chain employs TRBV13 and TRBJ2-5, with TRBD2 matching 11 bases. V was clipped by 5 bases and J by 5 bases; unmatched bases: 13. The CDR3 has 17 amino acids. From germline, CDR1 is PRHDT and CDR2 FYEKMQ (reference sequence). The CDR3 spells CASSTRYSGRGPETQYF. The CDR3 DNA reads TGTGCCAGCAGCACCCGTTATAGCGGGAGGGGTCCCGAGACCCAGTACTTC.

The V gene is TRBV12-3 or TRBV12-4, the J gene TRBJ1-1; D unclear. The CDR3 length is 14 residues. Trimming stripped 4 bases from V and 0 bases from J, with 9 bases between. The CDR3 nucleotides are TGTGCCAGCAGTTCCAGGAACATGAACACTGAAGCTTTCTTT. It translates to CASSSRNMNTEAFF.

This sequence joins TRBV2 and TRBJ1-4, with unresolved D. Germline-derived CDR1 and CDR2 are SNHLY and FYNNEI. Trimming took off 11 bases at V and 2 bases at J, with 9 bases between the two ends. The CDR3 sequence is 12 residues long. The CDR3 DNA reads as TGTGCCGGAAGAATGACTAATGAAAAACTGTTTTTT. Its protein product is CAGRMTNEKLFF.

The chain carries TRBV6-2 or TRBV6-3 and TRBJ1-4, with 9 positions matching TRBD1. V dropped 5 bases and J dropped 8; count of bases not matched to a gene: 15. Germline V gene sequence: CDR1 MNHEY, CDR2 SVGEGT. This CDR3 region has 17 residues. The DNA of the CDR3 is TGTGCCAGCAGTCCGACAGGGGGACTACTAAACCCCGAAAAACTGTTTTTT. Amino acid sequence: CASSPTGGLLNPEKLFF.

The chain combines TRBV12-3 or TRBV12-4 with TRBJ1-3; a possible D gene is TRBD1 (5 bases). The CDR3 loop spans 14 amino acids. V was trimmed by 3 bases and J by 4 bases, leaving 10 bases between them. Written as DNA, the CDR3 is TGTGCCAGCAGTTTCACCGGGACGGGAAACACCATATATTTT. This encodes CASSFTGTGNTIYF.

This clonotype is medium-sized. This chain connects TRBV25-1 to TRBJ1-2; TRBD1 might be the D (6 bases). The V end lost 4 bases, the J end lost 4 bases, and 10 bases lay between the germline ends. CDR3 length: 13 residues. In germline, CDR1 is MGHDK, CDR2 SYGVNS. The CDR3 sequence is CASSVQGGYGYTF. The CDR3 nucleotides read TGTGCCAGCAGTGTACAGGGAGGCTATGGCTACACCTTC.

This clonotype was observed many times. The rearrangement joins TRBV5-6 to TRBJ1-5; 7 nucleotides match TRBD1. Germline V lookup: CDR1 SGHDT, CDR2 YYEEEE. The CDR3 has 15 residues. V lost 1 base to trimming and J lost 7 bases; unmatched junction nucleotides: 8. CDR3 coding DNA: TGTGCCAGCAGCTTGCAAGGGGGCGTCGGGCAGCCCCAGCATTTT. Protein product: CASSLQGGVGQPQHF.

The V call is TRBV27, the J call TRBJ2-3; no firm D call. V was trimmed by 1 base and J by 1 base, leaving 3 bases between them. Germline V lookup: CDR1 MNHEY, CDR2 SMNVEV (reference sequence). This CDR3 spans 13 amino acids. The CDR3 reads CASSLLGTDTQYF. The CDR3 bases are TGTGCCAGCAGTTTATTGGGCACAGATACGCAGTATTTT.

This clonotype has only a few counts. The chain is built from TRBV3-1 and TRBJ2-4; D gene unclear. V was trimmed by 4 bases and J by 13 bases, leaving 14 bases between them. This CDR3 is built from 12 residues. Germline CDR1 LGHDT, CDR2 YNNKEL (reference sequence). The CDR3, as DNA: TGTGCCAGCAGCCCCCTAGTCTTGGTACAGTACTTC. Amino acid sequence: CASSPLVLVQYF. Variable domain in full (rest from reference TRBV3-1 and TRBJ2-4): DTAVSQTPKYLVTQMGNDKSIKCEQNLGHDTMYWYKQDSKKFLKIMFSYNNKELIINETVPNRFSPKSPDKAHLNLHINSLELGDSAVYFCASSPLVLVQYFGAGTRLSVL.

The chain has TRBV29-1 and TRBJ2-3; TRBD2 matches 10 bases. Germline V CDR1 and CDR2: SQVTM, ANQGSEA. The trim removed 0 bases at V and 5 bases at J, leaving 8 bases unmatched. The CDR3 length is 16 residues. DNA for the CDR3: TGCAGCGTTGAAGATCGCAGCGGGGGGGCCTTAGATACGCAGTATTTT. This codes for CSVEDRSGGALDTQYF.

The V gene is TRBV5-4, the J gene TRBJ2-3; 7 bases are a match to TRBD1. The trim removed 3 bases at V and 0 bases at J, leaving 10 bases unmatched. The CDR3 runs to 17 residues. Germline V gene data show CDR1 as SGHNT and CDR2 as YYREEE (reference sequence). CDR3 DNA sequence: TGTGCCAGCAGCTCCCGACAGGGACCGTTTAGCACAGATACGCAGTATTTT. It is translated as CASSSRQGPFSTDTQYF. Together with reference TRBV5-4 and TRBJ2-3, the CDR3 gives the full variable domain: ETGVTQSPTHLIKTRGQQVTLRCSSQSGHNTVSWYQQALGQGPQFIFQYYREEENGRGNFPPRFSGLQFPNYSSELNVNALELDDSALYLCASSSRQGPFSTDTQYFGPGTRLTVL.

The genes are TRBV6-6 and TRBJ2-3; D unclear. The ends were cut back, 8 bases at V and 1 base at J, with 19 bases in the middle. The V gene's germline CDR1 is MNHNY and CDR2 SVGAGI (reference sequence). There are 16 residues in the CDR3. CDR3: CASLKLGSSGTDTQYF. Here the CDR3 DNA reads TGTGCCAGCCTTAAATTGGGGTCCAGTGGCACAGATACGCAGTATTTT.

V usage is TRBV7-2 and J usage is TRBJ1-2; 8 bases fit TRBD1. Trimming took 6 bases from V and 7 from J; bases not matched to a gene: 7. Germline V gives CDR1 SGHTA, CDR2 FQGNSA. The CDR3 has 13 amino acids. CDR3 in amino acids: CASRPTGAGGYTF. The CDR3 bases are TGTGCCAGCAGACCGACAGGGGCGGGTGGCTACACCTTC.

The chain employs TRBV28 and TRBJ2-7, with D possibly called TRBD1 or TRBD2 (5 bases each). Germline-derived CDR1 and CDR2 are MDHEN and SYDVKM. Deletions cut 7 bases from V and 0 bases from J, with 13 bases between. The CDR3 contains 14 residues. CDR3 nucleotides: TGTGCCAGCACCTCGGGTGGGACCTCCTACGAGCAGTACTTC. Translation: CASTSGGTSYEQYF. Using reference TRBV28 and TRBJ2-7 for the parts outside the CDR3, the full variable domain is DVKVTQSSRYLVKRTGEKVFLECVQDMDHENMFWYRQDPGLGLRLIYFSYDVKMKEKGDIPEGYSVSREKKERFSLILESASTNQTSMYLCASTSGGTSYEQYFGPGTRLTVT.

V usage is TRBV12-3 or TRBV12-4 and J usage is TRBJ1-5; 8 bases line up with TRBD1. Unmatched junction bases numbered 22, after V lost 10 bases and J lost 2 bases. The CDR3 is made up of 19 amino acids. Here the CDR3 DNA reads TGTGCCAACAGCTCTGGACAGACAGGGGACCTCTGGGGCAATCAGCCCCAGCATTTT. It codes for CANSSGQTGDLWGNQPQHF.

A single count supports this clonotype. The rearrangement links TRBV4-1 to TRBJ2-2, with a tentative D call TRBD2 (7 bases). CDR3 length equals 17 residues. In germline, CDR1 is MGHRA, CDR2 YSYEKL. The V end was cut by 0 bases, the J end by 6 bases, with 17 bases between. For the CDR3, the DNA is TGCGCCAGCAGCCAAGATTTAACGGGGGGCCGGGCCGGGGAGCTGTTTTTT. Its protein is CASSQDLTGGRAGELFF.

Judged by abundance, this clonotype is medium-sized (0.01 to 0.1%). The chain recombines TRBV9 with TRBJ2-2; the D gene could be TRBD1 or TRBD2 (5 bases each). CDR1 is SGDLS, CDR2 YYNGEE, per germline. CDR3 size: 14 residues. V lost 3 bases and J lost 5, with 11 bases in between. The CDR3 reads CASSGPRGTGELFF. The CDR3 nucleotides are TGTGCCAGCAGCGGCCCGAGGGGTACCGGGGAGCTGTTTTTT.

This clonotype was counted ten times or more. The chain recombines TRBV29-1 with TRBJ2-2; 9 bases map to TRBD1. This CDR3 has 14 amino acids. CDR1 is SQVTM, CDR2 ANQGSEA, per germline. V lost 4 bases to trimming and J lost 4 bases; unmatched junction nucleotides: 4. The CDR3 spells CSVAGQGGTGELFF. CDR3 nucleotides: TGCAGCGTTGCGGGACAGGGTGGCACCGGGGAGCTGTTTTTT.

The chain couples TRBV10-3 to TRBJ2-1; D gene ambiguous. Germline V gives CDR1 ENHRY, CDR2 SYGVKD. This CDR3 contains 13 residues. V was cut by 7 bases and J by 4 bases, with 11 bases left in between. CDR3: CAITQDRYNEQFF. The CDR3 nucleotides are TGTGCCATCACCCAAGACCGGTACAATGAGCAGTTCTTC.

This chain connects TRBV27 to TRBJ1-1, with D possibly being TRBD1 (5 bases). The CDR3 totals 13 residues. Trimming took 7 bases from V and 4 from J, leaving 13 bases between them. Germline CDR1 MNHEY, CDR2 SMNVEV (reference sequence). The CDR3 sequence: CASTRGGSTEAFF. Written as DNA, the CDR3 is TGTGCCAGCACCCGGGGGGGGAGCACTGAAGCTTTCTTT.

This sequence joins TRBV28 and TRBJ2-3; D ambiguous. V dropped 7 bases and J dropped 0 bases, with 14 bases sitting between them. Germline CDR1 is MDHEN and CDR2 is SYDVKM. The CDR3 runs to 15 residues. CDR3 DNA: TGTGCCAGCAACCAGTATCCCGCCAGCACAGATACGCAGTATTTT. Protein product: CASNQYPASTDTQYF.

This clonotype was counted between two and nine times. This chain joins TRBV27 and TRBJ2-3; D gene ambiguous. Trimming took off 3 bases at V and 0 bases at J, with 10 bases between the two ends. Germline-derived CDR1 and CDR2 are MNHEY and SMNVEV (reference sequence). The CDR3 loop spans 15 amino acids. This CDR3 is CASSFGSYSTDTQYF. CDR3 nucleotides: TGTGCCAGCAGTTTCGGCAGCTACAGCACAGATACGCAGTATTTT.

This clonotype was counted at least ten times. The gene calls are TRBV7-9 and TRBJ2-3, with 9 nucleotides matching TRBD2. Trimming cost V 1 base and J 4 bases; bases outside gene matches: 3. The CDR3 contains 15 residues. Germline V gene lookup returns CDR1 SEHNR and CDR2 FQNEAQ (reference sequence). CDR3: CASSLGGGEADTQYF. CDR3 bases: TGTGCCAGCAGCTTAGGCGGGGGGGAGGCAGATACGCAGTATTTT.

The chain uses TRBV11-2 and TRBJ2-1; TRBD2 aligns across 7 bases. Germline V gene data show CDR1 as SGHAT and CDR2 as FQNNGV. V was pared by 2 bases and J by 7 bases, with 5 bases of the junction left unmatched. The CDR3 sequence is 14 residues long. CDR3 coding DNA: TGTGCCAGCAGCTTAATCGGCGGGGGTAATGAGCAGTTCTTC. It is translated as CASSLIGGGNEQFF.

The chain has TRBV20-1 and TRBJ1-6; 9 bases fit TRBD1. Germline V lookup: CDR1 DFQATT, CDR2 SNEGSKA (reference sequence). This CDR3 region has 14 residues. With V trimmed by 5 bases and J by 5 bases, 4 bases remained unmatched. The CDR3 reads CSAADRGNNSPLHF. Here the CDR3 DNA reads TGCAGTGCTGCCGACAGGGGGAATAATTCACCCCTCCACTTT.

This clonotype was seen a few times. The genes are TRBV7-9 and TRBJ1-6, with D possibly TRBD1 on 6 matching bases. Germline V gives CDR1 SEHNR, CDR2 FQNEAQ (reference sequence). The V and J ends lost 5 bases and 5 bases respectively, with 13 bases between them. This CDR3 spans 15 amino acids. The CDR3 protein is CASSPHGGDNSPLHF. In DNA, the CDR3 is TGTGCCAGCAGCCCTCACGGGGGCGATAATTCACCCCTCCACTTT.

By its share, this clonotype is medium-sized (0.01 to 0.1%). The rearrangement uses TRBV10-3 and TRBJ2-5, with no clear D. CDR3 length equals 12 residues. In germline, CDR1 is ENHRY, CDR2 SYGVKD. Trimming removed 2 bases from V and 8 bases from J, with 9 bases in between. CDR3 sequence reads: CAISESVGTQYF. The CDR3 DNA reads as TGTGCCATCAGTGAGAGTGTGGGTACCCAGTACTTC.

In its sample, this clonotype was seen a few times. The CDR3 sequence: CASSQDGLSNQPQHF. CDR3 sequence (DNA): TGTGCCAGCAGCCAAGACGGTCTTAGCAATCAGCCCCAGCATTTT. The chain recombines TRBV3-1 with TRBJ1-5, with no clear D. CDR1 is LGHDT and CDR2 is YNNKEL in the germline V gene (reference sequence). V was cut by 0 bases and J by 0 bases, with 6 bases left in between. The CDR3 totals 15 residues.

The gene calls are TRBV6-1 and TRBJ1-1; the D gene is possibly TRBD1 (6 bases). Per germline, CDR1 MNHNS and CDR2 SASEGT. The V and J ends lost 10 bases and 7 bases respectively, with 22 bases between them. The CDR3 extends over 14 amino acids. Written as DNA, the CDR3 is TGTGCCACTCTATTTATAGAGGGGGGCGGTGAAGCTTTCTTT. This gives the protein CATLFIEGGGEAFF.

V and J are TRBV19 and TRBJ2-1; D is possibly TRBD1 or TRBD2 (5 bases each). The CDR3 is 13 amino acids. Looked up from germline, CDR1 is LNHDA and CDR2 is SQIVND (reference sequence). V gave up 3 bases and J gave up 13 bases, with 16 bases separating them. DNA of the CDR3: TGTGCCAGTAGTATGGCCTTCCGGGGCGGCCAGTTCTTC. Protein product: CASSMAFRGGQFF.